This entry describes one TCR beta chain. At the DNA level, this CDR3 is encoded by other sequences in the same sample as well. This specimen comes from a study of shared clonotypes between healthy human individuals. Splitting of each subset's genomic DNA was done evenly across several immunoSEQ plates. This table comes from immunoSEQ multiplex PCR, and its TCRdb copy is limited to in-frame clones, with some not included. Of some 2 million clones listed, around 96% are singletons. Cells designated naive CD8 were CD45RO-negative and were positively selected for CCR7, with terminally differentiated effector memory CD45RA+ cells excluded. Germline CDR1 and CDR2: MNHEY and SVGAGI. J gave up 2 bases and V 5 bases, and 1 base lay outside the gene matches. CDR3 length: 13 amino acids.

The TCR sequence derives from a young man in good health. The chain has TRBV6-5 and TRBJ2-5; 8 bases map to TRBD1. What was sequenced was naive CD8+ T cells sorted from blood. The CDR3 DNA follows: TGTGCCAGCAGTGGGACAGGTCAAGAGACCCAGTACTTC. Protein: CASSGTGQETQYF.